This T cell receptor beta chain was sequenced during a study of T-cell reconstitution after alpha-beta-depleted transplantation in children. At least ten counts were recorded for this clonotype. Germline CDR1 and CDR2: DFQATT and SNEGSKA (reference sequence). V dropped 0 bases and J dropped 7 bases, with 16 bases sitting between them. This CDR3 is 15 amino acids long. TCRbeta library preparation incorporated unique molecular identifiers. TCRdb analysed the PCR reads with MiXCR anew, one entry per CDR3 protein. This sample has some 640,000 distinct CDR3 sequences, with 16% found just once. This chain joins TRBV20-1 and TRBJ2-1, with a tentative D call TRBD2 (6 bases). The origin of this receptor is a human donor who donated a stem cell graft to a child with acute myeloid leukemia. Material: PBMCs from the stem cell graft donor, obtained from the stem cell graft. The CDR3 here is CSARDGVGLYNEQFF. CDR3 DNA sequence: TGCAGTGCTAGAGATGGGGTGGGACTTTATAATGAGCAGTTCTTC.